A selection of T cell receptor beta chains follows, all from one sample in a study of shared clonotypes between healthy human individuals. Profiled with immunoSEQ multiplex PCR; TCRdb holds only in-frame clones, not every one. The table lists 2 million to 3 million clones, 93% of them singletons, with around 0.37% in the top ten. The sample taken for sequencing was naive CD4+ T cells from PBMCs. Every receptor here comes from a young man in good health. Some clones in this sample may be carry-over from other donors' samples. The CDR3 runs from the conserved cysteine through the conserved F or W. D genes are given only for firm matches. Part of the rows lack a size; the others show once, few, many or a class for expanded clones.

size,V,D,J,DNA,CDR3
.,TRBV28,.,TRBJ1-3,TGTGCCAGCAGCACCGATTACTTCTCTGGAAACACCATATATTTT,CASSTDYFSGNTIYF
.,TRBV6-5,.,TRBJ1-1,TGTGCCAGCAGTTACTCCGACCGGACTGAAGCTTTCTTT,CASSYSDRTEAFF
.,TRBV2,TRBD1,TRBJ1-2,TGTGCCACCGCTGGGGACAGCTATGGCTACACCTTC,CATAGDSYGYTF
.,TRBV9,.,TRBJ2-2,TGTGCCAGCAGCGTAGTCGGAGCCGCGAACACCGGGGAGCTGTTTTTT,CASSVVGAANTGELFF
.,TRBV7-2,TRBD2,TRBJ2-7,TGTGCCAGCAGCCCGACTAGCGGGAGAGACGAGCAGTACTTC,CASSPTSGRDEQYF
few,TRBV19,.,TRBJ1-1,TGTGCCAGTAGTATCGGGGGTACGGGACCTGAAGCTTTCTTT,CASSIGGTGPEAFF
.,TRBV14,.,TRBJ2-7,TGTGCCAGCAGCCAATCCTTTGGGGGTGCCAACGAGCAGTACTTC,CASSQSFGGANEQYF
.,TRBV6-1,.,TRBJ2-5,TGTGCCAGCAGGACCCAGGTTGGGGGCGAAAAGACCCAGTACTTC,CASRTQVGGEKTQYF
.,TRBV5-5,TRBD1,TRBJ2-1,TGTGCCAGCAGCTTGACGGGGACAGCCTCCTACAATGAGCAGTTCTTC,CASSLTGTASYNEQFF
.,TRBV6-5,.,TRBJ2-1,TGTGCCAGCAGCCAGACGGCTTCGCGCTACAATGAGCAGTTCTTC,CASSQTASRYNEQFF
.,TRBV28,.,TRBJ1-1,TGTGCCAGCAGCACGGGTTTGGGGAACACTGAAGCCTTCTTT,CASSTGLGNTEAFF
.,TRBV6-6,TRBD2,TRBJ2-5,TGTGCCAGCAGGCCGTCTAGCGGGAGTCTTCAAGAGACCCAGTACTTC,CASRPSSGSLQETQYF
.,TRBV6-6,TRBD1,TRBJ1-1,TGTGCCAGCAGGGGCAGGGGGGAGAACACTGAAGCTTTCTTT,CASRGRGENTEAFF
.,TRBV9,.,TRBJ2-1,TGTGCCAGCAGCGTAGAGTTCAACAATGAGCAGTTCTTC,CASSVEFNNEQFF
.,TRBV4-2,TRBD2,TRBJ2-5,TGTGCCAGCAGCCCTCACCCACGACTAGCGGGAGAGACCCAGTACTTC,CASSPHPRLAGETQYF
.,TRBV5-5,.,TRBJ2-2,TGTGCCAGCAGCTTGGTTTGGCGGGTTTCTGACACCGGGGAGCTGTTTTTT,CASSLVWRVSDTGELFF
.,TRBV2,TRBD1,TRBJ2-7,TGTGCCAGCAGTAGACAGGGCATCAGCTCCTACGAGCAGTACTTC,CASSRQGISSYEQYF
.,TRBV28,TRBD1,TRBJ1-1,TGTGCCAGCAGTTTAACTCCAGGGGGCAGGGACACTGAAGCTTTCTTT,CASSLTPGGRDTEAFF
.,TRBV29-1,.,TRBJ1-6,TGCAGCGTTCAGGTTTCAGATAATTCACCCCTCCACTTT,CSVQVSDNSPLHF
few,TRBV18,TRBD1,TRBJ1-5,TGTGCCAGCTCACGTTCCCCCCCGGGAACAGGGGATCAGCCCCAGCATTTT,CASSRSPPGTGDQPQHF
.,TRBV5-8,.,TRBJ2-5,TGTGCCAGCAGCTTGATCCGAATGACAGCTCAAGAGACCCAGTACTTC,CASSLIRMTAQETQYF
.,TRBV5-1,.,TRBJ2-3,TGCGCCAGCAGCTTCACAGGGTCTCGCACAGATACGCAGTATTTT,CASSFTGSRTDTQYF
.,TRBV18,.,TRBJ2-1,TGTGCCAGCTCACCACGCAGTTCCAATGAGCAGTTCTTC,CASSPRSSNEQFF
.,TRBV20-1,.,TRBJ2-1,TGCAGTGCTACCGGGACTGGTGAGCAGTTCTTC,CSATGTGEQFF
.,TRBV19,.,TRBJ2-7,TGTGCCAGTAGTATCACTTCTCCGGGCGAGCAGTACTTC,CASSITSPGEQYF
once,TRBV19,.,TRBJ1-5,TGTGCCAGTATGGAAACGCGGGGCAGGGAGGGTCAGCCCCAGCATTTT,CASMETRGREGQPQHF
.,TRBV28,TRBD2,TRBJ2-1,TGTGCCAGCAGGCGGGGGAGGTCTGAGCAGTTCTTC,CASRRGRSEQFF
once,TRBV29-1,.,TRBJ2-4,TGCAGCGTTGAAGGGGGGGCTATCGGGAACATTCAGTACTTC,CSVEGGAIGNIQYF
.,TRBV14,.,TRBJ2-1,TGTGCCAGCAGCCAACATAGCAGGTCCTACAATGAGCAGTTCTTC,CASSQHSRSYNEQFF
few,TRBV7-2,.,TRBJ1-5,TGTGCCAGCAGCCGTGGGTCGCATCAGCCCCAGCATTTT,CASSRGSHQPQHF
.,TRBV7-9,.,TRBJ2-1,TGTGCCAGCAGCTTTAGTCCCGGGGATGAGCAGTTCTTC,CASSFSPGDEQFF
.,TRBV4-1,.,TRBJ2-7,TGCGCCAGCAGCCAAGTACCAGGGCCCTGGGCGTCCGAGCAGTACTTC,CASSQVPGPWASEQYF
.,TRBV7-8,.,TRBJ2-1,TGTGCCAGCAGCTCGGACAGAGTCACCTACAATGAGCAGTTCTTC,CASSSDRVTYNEQFF
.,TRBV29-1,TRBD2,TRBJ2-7,TGCAGCGTCGGGGCCTTAGGGACTACCTACGAGCAGTACTTC,CSVGALGTTYEQYF
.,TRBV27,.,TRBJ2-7,TGTGCCAGCAGTTTATTTGGGCAGGGTCTCTACGAGCAGTACTTC,CASSLFGQGLYEQYF
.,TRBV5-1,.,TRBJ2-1,TGCGCCAGCAGCTTCCGGGGACCACCCAATGAGCAGTTCTTC,CASSFRGPPNEQFF
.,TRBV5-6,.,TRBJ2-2,TGTGCCAGCTGCGTGAGGCACAGACTGAACACCGGGGAGCTGTTTTTT,CASCVRHRLNTGELFF
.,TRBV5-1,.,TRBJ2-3,TGCGCCAGCAGCTTAAGGACCGGGGCTAACACAGATACGCAGTATTTT,CASSLRTGANTDTQYF
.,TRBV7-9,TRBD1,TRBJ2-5,TGTGCCAGCAGCTCCGGGACAGGGGTGGAGACCCAGTACTTC,CASSSGTGVETQYF
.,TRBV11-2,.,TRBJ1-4,TGTGCCAGCAGCGAATCGGGGGAAAAACTGTTTTTT,CASSESGEKLFF